Presented here are 18 T cell receptor beta chains from one specimen sequenced in a study of T cell responses to AZD1222 COVID-19 vaccine. Method: immunoSEQ multiplex PCR; TCRdb's copy keeps in-frame clones and lacks some. Of 100,000 or so clones in the sample, 85% to 90% are singletons; the top ten hold about 3.3%. Here the sequenced sample was peripheral blood, taken on day 0 of AZD1222 vaccination. The receptor set was obtained from an adult in good health.

The CDR3 here is CASSLKVGGSGTEAFF. CDR3 nucleotides: TGTGCCAGCAGCTTGAAGGTGGGGGGCTCGGGAACTGAAGCTTTCTTT. The chain is built from TRBV5-4 and TRBJ1-1; a possible D gene is TRBD1 (6 bases). Trimming shortened V by 1 base and J by 5 bases, and 18 bases separated the two germline ends. CDR1 and CDR2 (germline): SGHNT, YYREEE (reference sequence). The CDR3 sequence is 16 residues long.

The chain employs TRBV6-5 and TRBJ1-4; D not certain. The CDR3 length is 15 residues. The V and J ends lost 5 bases and 1 base respectively, with 11 bases between them. In germline, CDR1 is MNHEY, CDR2 SVGAGI. The chain's CDR3 is CASSPSMGTNEKLFF. The CDR3 nucleotides are TGTGCCAGCAGTCCCTCGATGGGAACTAATGAAAAACTGTTTTTT.

The chain links TRBV19 to TRBJ1-2; weak D call: TRBD1 (6 bases). The CDR3 has 13 residues. The germline V and J ends were trimmed by 3 bases and 5 bases, with 10 bases remaining between them. In germline, CDR1 is LNHDA, CDR2 SQIVND (reference sequence). Here the CDR3 DNA reads TGTGCCAGTAGTATTGTAACAGGGTATGGCTACACCTTC. It codes for CASSIVTGYGYTF.

V and J are TRBV20-1 and TRBJ1-4, with no clear D. The germline V gene has CDR1 DFQATT and CDR2 SNEGSKA (reference sequence). This CDR3 is built from 10 residues. The V gene lost 4 bases and the J gene lost 7 bases, with 4 bases spanning the gap. For the CDR3, the DNA is TGCAGTGCTAAACGTGAAAAACTGTTTTTT. Encoded protein: CSAKREKLFF.

The chain joins TRBV4-3 to TRBJ1-1; unclear D gene. Per germline, CDR1 LGHNA and CDR2 YSLEER. Trimming stripped 0 bases from V and 10 bases from J, with 15 bases between. This CDR3 has 14 residues. The CDR3 is CASSQEVAGVVAFF. In nucleotides, the CDR3 is TGCGCCAGCAGCCAAGAAGTCGCCGGGGTAGTAGCTTTCTTT.

The CDR3, as DNA: TGTGCCAGCTCACCAGCAACAAATAATTCACCCCTCCACTTT. It translates to CASSPATNNSPLHF. This chain joins TRBV18 and TRBJ1-6; D remains ambiguous. V dropped 2 bases and J dropped 5 bases, with 7 bases sitting between them. The CDR3 spans 14 residues. Germline CDR1 reads KGHSH; CDR2 reads LQKENI.

The chain links TRBV7-2 to TRBJ1-2; D uncertain. The CDR3 length is 14 residues. Trimming removed 5 bases from V and 3 bases from J, with 13 bases in between. Looked up from germline, CDR1 is SGHTA and CDR2 is FQGNSA. In nucleotides, the CDR3 is TGTGCCAGCAGCCCCCAAGTCCAGGACTATGGCTACACCTTC. Protein: CASSPQVQDYGYTF.

The CDR3 reads CASSLATSGLPTDTQYF. The DNA of the CDR3 is TGTGCCAGCAGCTTGGCGACTAGCGGGCTCCCCACAGATACGCAGTATTTT. V usage is TRBV5-6 and J usage is TRBJ2-3; 10 bases agree with TRBD2. The CDR3 loop spans 17 amino acids. The V gene end was trimmed by 0 bases and the J gene end by 2 bases; junction bases not matched to a gene: 6. The germline CDR1 and CDR2 sequences are SGHDT and YYEEEE. The variable domain in full, completed from reference TRBV5-6 and TRBJ2-3, reads DAGVTQSPTHLIKTRGQQVTLRCSPKSGHDTVSWYQQALGQGPQFIFQYYEEEERQRGNFPDRFSGHQFPNYSSELNVNALLLGDSALYLCASSLATSGLPTDTQYFGPGTRLTVL.

This chain links TRBV27 with TRBJ1-1; tentative D call: TRBD1 (5 bases). Trimming cost V 2 bases and J 8 bases, with 15 bases left between them. CDR3 length equals 14 residues. Germline lookup yields CDR1 MNHEY and CDR2 SMNVEV (reference sequence). CDR3 DNA sequence: TGTGCCAGCAGTTTAAGGGGAGATGGGATAGAAGCTTTCTTT. It translates to CASSLRGDGIEAFF.

This clone was observed a few times. This rearrangement joins TRBV7-2 to TRBJ1-2; 7 nucleotides line up with TRBD1. This CDR3 spans 16 amino acids. Trimming took 5 bases from V and 1 from J; bases not matched to a gene: 10. Germline lookup yields CDR1 SGHTA and CDR2 FQGNSA. DNA for the CDR3: TGTGCCAGCAGCCCAGGGGGGCCAGAGTTTAACTATGGCTACACCTTC. It translates to CASSPGGPEFNYGYTF.

As regards this clone: The identical CDR3 is also encoded by other nucleotide sequences in the sample. The gene calls are TRBV7-2 and TRBJ1-1; 8 bases align to TRBD1. Trimming cost V 3 bases and J 0 bases; bases outside gene matches: 0. Germline CDR1 and CDR2: SGHTA and FQGNSA. CDR3 size: 14 residues. CDR3 in amino acids: CASSLGQVNTEAFF. CDR3 nucleotides: TGTGCCAGCAGCTTGGGACAGGTGAACACTGAAGCTTTCTTT. Variable domain in full (rest from reference TRBV7-2 and TRBJ1-1): GAGVSQSPSNKVTEKGKDVELRCDPISGHTALYWYRQSLGQGLEFLIYFQGNSAPDKSGLPSDRFSAERTGGSVSTLTIQRTQQEDSAVYLCASSLGQVNTEAFFGQGTRLTVV.

The gene calls are TRBV9 and TRBJ1-2; unclear D gene. Trimming took 4 bases from V and 7 from J, leaving 14 bases between them. Germline lookup yields CDR1 SGDLS and CDR2 YYNGEE. The CDR3 spans 13 residues. The CDR3 coding sequence is TGTGCCAGCAGCCCCCCGGGTTCGCTTGGCTACACCTTC. Residues: CASSPPGSLGYTF.

V gene TRBV5-1 combines with J gene TRBJ2-1; perhaps D is TRBD1 or TRBD2 (5 bases each). Germline V gene data show CDR1 as SGHRS and CDR2 as YFSETQ. The length of the CDR3 is 13 residues. Trimming pared 0 bases from V and 8 bases from J, leaving 9 bases between. This chain's CDR3 is CASSLAGTDEQFF. The CDR3 DNA sequence: TGCGCCAGCAGCTTGGCTGGGACCGATGAGCAGTTCTTC.

The chain couples TRBV7-2 to TRBJ1-2, with 7 bases lining up with TRBD1. CDR1 and CDR2 (germline): SGHTA, FQGNSA. This CDR3 is built from 15 residues. The J segment lost 6 bases and the V segment lost 6 bases, leaving 13 bases of the junction unmatched. The CDR3 region is CASSQIGGATDGYTF. The DNA of the CDR3 is TGTGCCAGCAGTCAGATAGGGGGCGCGACGGATGGCTACACCTTC. Full variable domain (remainder filled in from reference TRBV7-2 and TRBJ1-2): GAGVSQSPSNKVTEKGKDVELRCDPISGHTALYWYRQSLGQGLEFLIYFQGNSAPDKSGLPSDRFSAERTGGSVSTLTIQRTQQEDSAVYLCASSQIGGATDGYTFGSGTRLTVV.

The J gene is TRBJ2-7, the V gene TRBV7-2; 11 bases are shared with TRBD2. With V trimmed by 3 bases and J by 3 bases, 1 base remained unmatched. Germline V gives CDR1 SGHTA, CDR2 FQGNSA. This CDR3 is built from 14 residues. CDR3 region: CASSFGTSGYEQYF. As DNA, the CDR3 is TGTGCCAGCAGCTTCGGGACTAGCGGCTACGAGCAGTACTTC.

The chain carries TRBV6-5 and TRBJ1-2; TRBD1 agrees at 11 bases. This CDR3 region has 15 residues. The trim removed 6 bases at V and 2 bases at J, leaving 5 bases unmatched. Germline values: CDR1 MNHEY, CDR2 SVGAGI. CDR3 DNA sequence: TGTGCCAGCAGCCCAGGACAGGGGGCGAACTATGGCTACACCTTC. This codes for CASSPGQGANYGYTF.

This chain links TRBV7-6 with TRBJ1-4; TRBD1 might be the D (5 bases). Trimming took off 5 bases at V and 5 bases at J, with 15 bases between the two ends. Germline CDR1 reads SGHVS; CDR2 reads FNYEAQ. This CDR3 comprises 15 residues. The chain's CDR3 is CASSPWGGSNEKLFF. The CDR3 DNA reads as TGTGCCAGCAGCCCCTGGGGGGGGTCAAATGAAAAACTGTTTTTT.

This rearrangement joins TRBV28 to TRBJ2-2; D not certain. The CDR3 has 12 amino acids. Between the trimmed V and J ends, which lost 1 base and 8 bases, there was a span of 5 bases. Germline V gives CDR1 MDHEN, CDR2 SYDVKM. This CDR3 is CASSLYEGELFF. CDR3 nucleotide sequence: TGTGCCAGCAGTTTATATGAGGGGGAGCTGTTTTTT.